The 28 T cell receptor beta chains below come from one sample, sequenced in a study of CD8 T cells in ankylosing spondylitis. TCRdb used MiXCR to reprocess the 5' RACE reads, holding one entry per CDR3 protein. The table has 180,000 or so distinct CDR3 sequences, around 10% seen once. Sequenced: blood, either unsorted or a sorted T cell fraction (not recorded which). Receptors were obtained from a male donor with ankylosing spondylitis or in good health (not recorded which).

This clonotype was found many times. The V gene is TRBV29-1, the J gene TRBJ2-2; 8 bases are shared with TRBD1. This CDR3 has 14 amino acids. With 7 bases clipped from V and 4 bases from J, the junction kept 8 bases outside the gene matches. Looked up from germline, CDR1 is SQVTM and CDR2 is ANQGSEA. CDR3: CSGKTGGSTGELFF. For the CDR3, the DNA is TGCAGCGGTAAAACAGGGGGAAGCACCGGGGAGCTGTTTTTT.

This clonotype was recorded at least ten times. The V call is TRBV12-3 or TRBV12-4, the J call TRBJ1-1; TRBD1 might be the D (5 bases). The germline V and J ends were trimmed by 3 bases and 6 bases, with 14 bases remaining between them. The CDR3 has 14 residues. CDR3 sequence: CASSFGAASSEAFF. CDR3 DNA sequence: TGTGCCAGCAGTTTTGGGGCAGCTTCCTCTGAAGCTTTCTTT.

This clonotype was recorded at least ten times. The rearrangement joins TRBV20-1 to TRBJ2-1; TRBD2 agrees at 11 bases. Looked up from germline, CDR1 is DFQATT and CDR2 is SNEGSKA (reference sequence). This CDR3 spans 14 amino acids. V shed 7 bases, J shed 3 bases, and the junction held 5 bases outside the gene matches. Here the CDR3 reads CSGRGLADYNEQFF. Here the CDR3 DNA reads TGCAGTGGTAGGGGACTAGCGGACTACAATGAGCAGTTCTTC.

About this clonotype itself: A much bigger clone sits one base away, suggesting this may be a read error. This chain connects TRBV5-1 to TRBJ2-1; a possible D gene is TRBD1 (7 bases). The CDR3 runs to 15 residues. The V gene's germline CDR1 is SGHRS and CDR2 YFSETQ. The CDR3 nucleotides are TGCGCCAGCACATCGGCGGGACAGACCTACAATGGGCAGTTCTTC. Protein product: CASTSAGQTYNGQFF.

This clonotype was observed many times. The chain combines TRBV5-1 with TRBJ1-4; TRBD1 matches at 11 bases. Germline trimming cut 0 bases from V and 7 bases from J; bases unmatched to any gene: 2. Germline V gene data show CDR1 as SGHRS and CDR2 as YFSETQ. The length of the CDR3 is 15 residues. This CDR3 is CASSLDGTGGEKLFF. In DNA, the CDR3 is TGCGCCAGCAGCTTGGATGGGACAGGGGGTGAAAAACTGTTTTTT. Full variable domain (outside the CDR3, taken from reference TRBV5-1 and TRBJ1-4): KAGVTQTPRYLIKTRGQQVTLSCSPISGHRSVSWYQQTPGQGLQFLFEYFSETQRNKGNFPGRFSGRQFSNSRSEMNVSTLELGDSALYLCASSLDGTGGEKLFFGSGTQLSVL.

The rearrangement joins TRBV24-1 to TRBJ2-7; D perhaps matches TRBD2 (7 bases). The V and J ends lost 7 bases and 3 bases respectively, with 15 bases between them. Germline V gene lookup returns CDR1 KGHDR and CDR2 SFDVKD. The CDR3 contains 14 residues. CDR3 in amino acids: CATSDRREIYEQYF. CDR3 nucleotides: TGTGCCACCAGCGACAGGCGGGAGATCTACGAGCAGTACTTC.

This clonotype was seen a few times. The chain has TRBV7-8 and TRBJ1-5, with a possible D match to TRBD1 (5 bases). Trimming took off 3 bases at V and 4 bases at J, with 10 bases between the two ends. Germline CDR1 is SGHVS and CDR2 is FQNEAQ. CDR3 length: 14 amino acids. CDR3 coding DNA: TGTGCCAGCAGCTTCCAGCCAGGGAATCAGCCCCAGCATTTT. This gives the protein CASSFQPGNQPQHF. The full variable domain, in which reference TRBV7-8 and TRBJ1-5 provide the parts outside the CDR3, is GAGVSQSPRYKVAKRGQDVALRCDPISGHVSLFWYQQALGQGPEFLTYFQNEAQLDKSGLPSDRFFAERPEGSVSTLKIQRTQQEDSAVYLCASSFQPGNQPQHFGDGTRLSIL.

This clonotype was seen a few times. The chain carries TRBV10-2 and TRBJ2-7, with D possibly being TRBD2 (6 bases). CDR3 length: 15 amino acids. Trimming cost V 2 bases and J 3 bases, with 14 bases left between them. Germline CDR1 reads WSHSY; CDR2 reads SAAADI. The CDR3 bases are TGCGCCAGCAGTGAGCGGCAGGGAGGTATCTACGAGCAGTACTTC. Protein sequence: CASSERQGGIYEQYF.

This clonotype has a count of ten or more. The CDR3 is CASSSHSSGGVKSYEQYF. The CDR3 nucleotides are TGCGCCAGCAGCTCTCACTCTAGCGGGGGGGTCAAGAGCTACGAGCAGTACTTC. The chain recombines TRBV4-1 with TRBJ2-7, with 12 bases matching TRBD2. The CDR3 totals 18 residues. Germline V gives CDR1 MGHRA, CDR2 YSYEKL. Trimming took 5 bases from V and 3 from J; bases not matched to a gene: 14.

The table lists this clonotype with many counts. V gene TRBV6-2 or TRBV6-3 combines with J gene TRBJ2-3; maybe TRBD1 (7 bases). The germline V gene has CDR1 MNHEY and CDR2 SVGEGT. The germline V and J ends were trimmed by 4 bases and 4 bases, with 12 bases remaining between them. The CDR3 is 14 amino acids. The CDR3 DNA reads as TGTGCCAGCAGTTTAACAGGGGACTCAGATACGCAGTATTTT. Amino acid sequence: CASSLTGDSDTQYF.

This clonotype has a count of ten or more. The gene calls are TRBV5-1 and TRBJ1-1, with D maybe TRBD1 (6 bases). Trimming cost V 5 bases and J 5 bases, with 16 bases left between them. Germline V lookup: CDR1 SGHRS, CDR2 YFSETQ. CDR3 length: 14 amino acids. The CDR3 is CASREEGERTEAFF. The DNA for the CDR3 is TGCGCCAGCAGAGAAGAGGGGGAAAGGACTGAAGCTTTCTTT. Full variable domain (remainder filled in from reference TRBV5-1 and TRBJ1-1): KAGVTQTPRYLIKTRGQQVTLSCSPISGHRSVSWYQQTPGQGLQFLFEYFSETQRNKGNFPGRFSGRQFSNSRSEMNVSTLELGDSALYLCASREEGERTEAFFGQGTRLTVV.

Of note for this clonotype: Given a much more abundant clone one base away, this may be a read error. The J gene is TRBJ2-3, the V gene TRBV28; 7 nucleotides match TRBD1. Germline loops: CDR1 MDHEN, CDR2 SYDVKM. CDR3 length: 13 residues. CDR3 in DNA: TGTGCCAGTTCTGGGAAGGGGACAGATGCGCAGTATTTT. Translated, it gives CASSGKGTDAQYF. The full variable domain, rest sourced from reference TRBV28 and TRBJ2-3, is DVKVTQSSRYLVKRTGEKVFLECVQDMDHENMFWYRQDPGLGLRLIYFSYDVKMKEKGDIPEGYSVSREKKERFSLILESASTNQTSMYLCASSGKGTDAQYFGPGTRLTVL.

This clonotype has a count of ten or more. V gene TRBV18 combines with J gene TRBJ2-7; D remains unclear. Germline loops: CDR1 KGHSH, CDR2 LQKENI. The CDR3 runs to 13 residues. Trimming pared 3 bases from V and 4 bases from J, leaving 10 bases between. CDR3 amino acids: CASSPSGGYEQYF. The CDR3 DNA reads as TGTGCCAGCTCACCGTCGGGTGGTTACGAGCAGTACTTC.

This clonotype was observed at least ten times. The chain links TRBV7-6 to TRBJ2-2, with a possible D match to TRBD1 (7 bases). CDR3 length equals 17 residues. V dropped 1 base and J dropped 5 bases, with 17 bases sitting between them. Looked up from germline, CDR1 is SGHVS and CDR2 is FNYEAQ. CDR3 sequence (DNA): TGTGCCAGCAGCTTAGTGTTAGGAGGGGGCGAAACCGGGGAGCTGTTTTTT. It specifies CASSLVLGGGETGELFF. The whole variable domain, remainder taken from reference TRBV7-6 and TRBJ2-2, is GAGVSQSPRYKVTKRGQDVALRCDPISGHVSLYWYRQALGQGPEFLTYFNYEAQQDKSGLPNDRFSAERPEGSISTLTIQRTEQRDSAMYRCASSLVLGGGETGELFFGEGSRLTVL.

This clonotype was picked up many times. Here the CDR3 DNA reads TGTGCCGGATCGGGGCCGGGGAACGAGCAGTACTTC. It yields the protein CAGSGPGNEQYF. The J gene is TRBJ2-7, the V gene TRBV7-2; D is perhaps TRBD1 or TRBD2 (5 bases each). Trimming stripped 11 bases from V and 5 bases from J, with 16 bases between. Germline V gene data show CDR1 as SGHTA and CDR2 as FQGNSA. The CDR3 has 12 residues.

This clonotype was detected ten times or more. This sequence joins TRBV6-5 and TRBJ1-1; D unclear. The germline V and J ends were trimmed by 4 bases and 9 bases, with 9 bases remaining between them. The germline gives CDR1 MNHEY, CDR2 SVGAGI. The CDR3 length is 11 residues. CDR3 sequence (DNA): TGTGCCAGCAGTTTTGCCCACCAAGCTTTCTTT. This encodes CASSFAHQAFF.

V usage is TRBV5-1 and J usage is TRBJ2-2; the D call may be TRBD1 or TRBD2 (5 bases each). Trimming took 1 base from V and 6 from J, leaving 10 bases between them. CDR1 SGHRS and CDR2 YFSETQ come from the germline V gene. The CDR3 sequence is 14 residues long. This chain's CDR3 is CASSLTQGPGELFF. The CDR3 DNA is TGCGCCAGCAGCTTGACTCAGGGACCCGGGGAGCTGTTTTTT.

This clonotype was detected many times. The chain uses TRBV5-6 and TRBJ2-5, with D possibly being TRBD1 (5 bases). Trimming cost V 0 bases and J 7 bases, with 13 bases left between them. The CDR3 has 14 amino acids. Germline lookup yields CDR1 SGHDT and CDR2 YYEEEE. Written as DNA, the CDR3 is TGTGCCAGCAGCTTGGATGGGGCCCTGGGGACCCAGTACTTC. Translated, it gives CASSLDGALGTQYF.

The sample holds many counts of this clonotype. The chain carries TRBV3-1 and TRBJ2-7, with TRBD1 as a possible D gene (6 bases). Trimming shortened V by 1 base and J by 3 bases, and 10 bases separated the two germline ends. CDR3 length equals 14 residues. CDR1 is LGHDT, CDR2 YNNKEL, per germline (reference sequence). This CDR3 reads CASSQGTELYEQYF. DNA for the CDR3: TGTGCCAGCAGCCAAGGGACAGAACTCTACGAGCAGTACTTC.

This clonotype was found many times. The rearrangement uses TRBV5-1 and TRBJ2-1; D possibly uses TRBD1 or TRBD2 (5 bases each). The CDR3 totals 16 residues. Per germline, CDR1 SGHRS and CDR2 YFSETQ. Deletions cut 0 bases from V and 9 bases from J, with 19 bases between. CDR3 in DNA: TGCGCCAGCAGCTTGGAGGTCGGGACCCTTCTCCGTGAGCAGTTCTTC. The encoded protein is CASSLEVGTLLREQFF.

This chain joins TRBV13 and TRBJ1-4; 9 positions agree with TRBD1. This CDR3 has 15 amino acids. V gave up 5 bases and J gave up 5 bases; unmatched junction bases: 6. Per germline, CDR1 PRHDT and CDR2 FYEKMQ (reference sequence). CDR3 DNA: TGTGCCAGCAGCGACGACAGGGGGGCGAATGAAAAACTGTTTTTT. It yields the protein CASSDDRGANEKLFF.

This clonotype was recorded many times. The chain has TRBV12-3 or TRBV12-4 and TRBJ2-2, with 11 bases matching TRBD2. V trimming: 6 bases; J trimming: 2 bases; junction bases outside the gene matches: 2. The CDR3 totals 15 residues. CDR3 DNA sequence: TGTGCCAGCAGGCGACTAGCGGGAAACACCGGGGAGCTGTTTTTT. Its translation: CASRRLAGNTGELFF.

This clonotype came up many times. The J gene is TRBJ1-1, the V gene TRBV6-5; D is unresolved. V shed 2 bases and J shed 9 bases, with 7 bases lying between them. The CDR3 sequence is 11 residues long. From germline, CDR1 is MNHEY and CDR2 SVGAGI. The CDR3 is CASSYARKAFF. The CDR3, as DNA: TGTGCCAGCAGTTACGCAAGGAAAGCTTTCTTT.

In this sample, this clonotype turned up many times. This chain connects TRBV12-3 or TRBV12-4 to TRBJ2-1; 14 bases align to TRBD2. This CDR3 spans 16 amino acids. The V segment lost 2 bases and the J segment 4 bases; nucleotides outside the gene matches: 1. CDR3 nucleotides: TGTGCCAGCAGTTTAAGGACTAGCGGGAGGTACAATGAGCAGTTCTTC. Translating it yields CASSLRTSGRYNEQFF.

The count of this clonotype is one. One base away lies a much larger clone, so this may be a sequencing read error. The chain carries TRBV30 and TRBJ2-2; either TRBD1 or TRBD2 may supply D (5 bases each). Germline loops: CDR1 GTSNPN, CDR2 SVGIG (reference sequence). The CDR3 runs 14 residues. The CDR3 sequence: CAWKGTIYTGALFF. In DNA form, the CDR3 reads TGTGCCTGGAAAGGGACCATTTACACCGGGGCGCTGTTTTTT.

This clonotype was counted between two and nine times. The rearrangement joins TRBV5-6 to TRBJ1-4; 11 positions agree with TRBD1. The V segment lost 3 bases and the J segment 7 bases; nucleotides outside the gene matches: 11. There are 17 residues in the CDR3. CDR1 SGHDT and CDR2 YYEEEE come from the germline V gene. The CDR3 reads CASSSDLGGTGGEKLFF. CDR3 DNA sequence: TGTGCCAGCAGCTCGGACCTCGGAGGGACAGGGGGTGAAAAACTGTTTTTT.

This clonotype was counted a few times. CDR3 coding DNA: TGTGCCAGCAGCCCTTCAGACTCCGTCAGGCCAAACTATGGCTACACCTTC. Translated, it gives CASSPSDSVRPNYGYTF. This chain connects TRBV14 to TRBJ1-2; unclear D gene. Trimming removed 4 bases from V and 2 bases from J, with 20 bases in between. The length of the CDR3 is 17 residues. CDR1 SGHDN and CDR2 FVKESK come from the germline V gene.

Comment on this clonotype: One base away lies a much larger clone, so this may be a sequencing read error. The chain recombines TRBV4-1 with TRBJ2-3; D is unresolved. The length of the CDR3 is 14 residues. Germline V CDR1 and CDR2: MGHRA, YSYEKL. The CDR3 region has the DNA TGCGCCAGCAGCCAAGATGGGTTTTCAGATAGGCAGTATTTT. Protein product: CASSQDGFSDRQYF.